These 22 T cell receptor beta chains were sequenced from one sample in a study of identical twins. TCRdb reanalysed the 5' RACE reads using MiXCR and keeps one entry per CDR3 protein. The sample consists of hundreds of thousands of distinct CDR3 sequences, 5.5% to 6.5% of them appearing once. The specimen was naive T cells sorted from blood. The receptors here all came from a man between 18 and 29 years old in good health.

The V gene is TRBV5-1, the J gene TRBJ2-5; 7 nucleotides align to TRBD1. Trimming at V came to 3 bases and at J to 4 bases, leaving 9 bases not matched to a gene. From germline, CDR1 is SGHRS and CDR2 YFSETQ. The CDR3 contains 15 residues. The CDR3 DNA reads TGCGCCAGCAGCTCGACAGGGTCAGCAGGAGAGACCCAGTACTTC. Its translation: CASSSTGSAGETQYF.

This clonotype was counted only a few times. This chain uses TRBV11-3 with TRBJ2-1; 9 bases fit TRBD2. V lost 1 base and J lost 15; bases outside the gene matches: 10. The germline gives CDR1 SGHNT, CDR2 YENEEA. CDR3 size: 14 residues. The CDR3 nucleotides read TGTGCCAGCAGCTTAGGAGGCTTGGGGACTAGCCCGTTCTTC. It specifies CASSLGGLGTSPFF.

This clonotype was counted at least ten times. The genes are TRBV7-2 and TRBJ2-1; 8 nucleotides agree with TRBD2. The germline CDR1 and CDR2 sequences are SGHTA and FQGNSA. Trimming took 5 bases from V and 2 from J; bases not matched to a gene: 5. This CDR3 is built from 15 residues. The CDR3 loop is CASSLSGTPYNEQFF. The CDR3 DNA reads TGTGCCAGCAGCCTTAGCGGGACCCCCTACAATGAGCAGTTCTTC.

There are many counts of this clonotype. The J gene is TRBJ2-3, the V gene TRBV20-1, with a tentative D call TRBD2 (5 bases). From germline, CDR1 is DFQATT and CDR2 SNEGSKA (reference sequence). Trimming removed 5 bases at V and 3 bases at J, with 12 bases between. This CDR3 spans 13 amino acids. The CDR3 is CSAYLLGTDTQYF. In DNA form, the CDR3 reads TGCAGTGCTTATCTACTAGGTACAGATACGCAGTATTTT.

Turning to this clonotype: A much larger clone sits a single nucleotide away, making a read error possible. The chain uses TRBV7-9 and TRBJ2-7; tentative D call: TRBD1 (6 bases). Looked up from germline, CDR1 is SEHNR and CDR2 is FQNEAQ (reference sequence). Deletions cut 4 bases from V and 2 bases from J, with 15 bases between. This CDR3 is 15 amino acids long. The CDR3: CASSSTGNMAYEQYF. The CDR3 nucleotides read TGTGCCAGCAGCTCAACAGGGAACATGGCCTACGAGCAGTACTTC.

This clonotype was detected a few times. The V call is TRBV6-2 or TRBV6-3, the J call TRBJ2-1, with D possibly matching TRBD2 (7 bases). CDR1 MNHEY and CDR2 SVGEGT come from the germline V gene. The CDR3 is made up of 14 amino acids. V was trimmed by 2 bases and J by 7 bases, leaving 12 bases between them. In nucleotides, the CDR3 is TGTGCCAGCAGTTACGGGGAGGGGGGGAATGAGCAGTTCTTC. It yields the protein CASSYGEGGNEQFF.

This clonotype has a handful of counts. The genes are TRBV27 and TRBJ2-6, with D uncertain. The V end lost 2 bases, the J end lost 4 bases, and 6 bases lay between the germline ends. CDR3 size: 14 residues. Per the germline V gene, CDR1 is MNHEY and CDR2 is SMNVEV (reference sequence). The CDR3 loop is CASSLLLGANVLTF. The CDR3 nucleotides are TGTGCCAGCAGTTTACTGCTGGGGGCCAACGTCCTGACTTTC.

This clonotype was seen a handful of times. The CDR3 DNA is TGTGCCAGCAGCGCCGACAGTTATGGCTACACCTTC. Its translation is CASSADSYGYTF. The rearrangement joins TRBV7-9 to TRBJ1-2; TRBD1 is a possible D gene (5 bases). The CDR3 runs 12 residues. Germline values: CDR1 SEHNR, CDR2 FQNEAQ (reference sequence). V lost 5 bases and J lost 5, with 9 bases in between.

The gene calls are TRBV2 and TRBJ1-5; D is ambiguous. V shed 6 bases and J shed 10 bases, with 10 bases lying between them. Germline CDR1 reads SNHLY; CDR2 reads FYNNEI. The CDR3 is made up of 11 amino acids. The DNA of the CDR3 is TGTGCCAGCAGCCCCGACGGCCCCCAGCATTTT. It specifies CASSPDGPQHF.

The table lists this clonotype with a few counts. This chain connects TRBV24-1 to TRBJ2-1; no definite D call. V shed 0 bases and J shed 5 bases, with 13 bases lying between them. Germline CDR1 is KGHDR and CDR2 is SFDVKD. CDR3 length: 16 residues. The CDR3 protein is CATSDLMSGTNNEQFF. Written as DNA, the CDR3 is TGTGCCACCAGTGATTTGATGTCCGGAACAAACAATGAGCAGTTCTTC.

The sample holds a few counts of this clonotype. Since a much larger clone is just one base distant, this may be a read error. The CDR3 does not close with the conserved phenylalanine or tryptophan, likely indicating a read error. The rearrangement uses TRBV27 and TRBJ1-1; possible D gene TRBD1, 6 bases. Germline loops: CDR1 MNHEY, CDR2 SMNVEV (reference sequence). V shed 6 bases and J shed 5 bases, with 7 bases lying between them. CDR3 length: 11 amino acids. The DNA for the CDR3 is TGTGCCAGCAGAGGGGGGACTGAAGCTTTCGTT. This sequence encodes CASRGGTEAFV.

The rearrangement joins TRBV7-9 to TRBJ1-1, with 12 bases identical to TRBD1. The length of the CDR3 is 14 residues. J was trimmed by 11 bases and V by 2 bases; bases with no gene match: 6. Germline V lookup: CDR1 SEHNR, CDR2 FQNEAQ (reference sequence). This CDR3 is CASSLLGQGAWAFF. The CDR3 region has the DNA TGTGCCAGCAGCTTACTGGGACAGGGGGCGTGGGCTTTCTTT.

This clonotype appeared many times. The chain joins TRBV5-1 to TRBJ2-4; 13 nucleotides align to TRBD2. The trim removed 0 bases at V and 0 bases at J, leaving 9 bases unmatched. Germline V gene sequence: CDR1 SGHRS, CDR2 YFSETQ. CDR3 length: 20 amino acids. CDR3 region: CASSLEGKGLAGLAKNIQYF. The CDR3 bases are TGCGCCAGCAGCTTGGAAGGGAAGGGACTAGCGGGGTTAGCCAAAAACATTCAGTACTTC. The full variable domain, completed using reference TRBV5-1 and TRBJ2-4, is KAGVTQTPRYLIKTRGQQVTLSCSPISGHRSVSWYQQTPGQGLQFLFEYFSETQRNKGNFPGRFSGRQFSNSRSEMNVSTLELGDSALYLCASSLEGKGLAGLAKNIQYFGAGTRLSVL.

This clonotype has a count of ten or more. This chain uses TRBV6-6 with TRBJ1-1, with D hard to call. The germline V gene encodes CDR1 MNHNY and CDR2 SVGAGI (reference sequence). The V end was cut by 0 bases, the J end by 3 bases, with 2 bases between. This CDR3 is built from 12 residues. The CDR3, as DNA: TGTGCCAGCAGTTACTCCGACACTGAAGCTTTCTTT. This translates into CASSYSDTEAFF.

This clonotype was recorded many times. The CDR3 nucleotides read TGTGCCAGCACCGGAGCGGGAGTCCACAATGAGCAGTTCTTC. Its protein is CASTGAGVHNEQFF. This sequence joins TRBV6-1 and TRBJ2-1, with TRBD2 matching 8 bases. The CDR3 sequence is 14 residues long. CDR1 is MNHNS and CDR2 is SASEGT in the germline V gene. Trimming removed 7 bases from V and 5 bases from J; junction bases left unmatched: 7.

The chain carries TRBV7-9 and TRBJ1-2; D call uncertain. CDR1 SEHNR and CDR2 FQNEAQ come from the germline V gene (reference sequence). There are 17 residues in the CDR3. The V and J ends lost 6 bases and 4 bases respectively, with 24 bases between them. The CDR3 DNA is TGTGCCAGCAGTCAACCTCAGTATCCGGGCTCGAGCTATGGCTACACCTTC. It encodes CASSQPQYPGSSYGYTF.

This clonotype was picked up many times. The chain uses TRBV11-2 and TRBJ2-5; 10 nucleotides agree with TRBD1. This CDR3 is built from 17 residues. Germline values: CDR1 SGHAT, CDR2 FQNNGV. With V trimmed by 5 bases and J by 7 bases, 16 bases remained unmatched. The CDR3 loop is CASSPSLGQGIVGTQYF. The CDR3 DNA is TGTGCCAGCAGCCCTTCCTTGGGACAGGGGATTGTAGGGACCCAGTACTTC.

This clonotype was found many times. The rearrangement links TRBV5-1 to TRBJ1-4; perhaps TRBD1 as D (5 bases). Looked up from germline, CDR1 is SGHRS and CDR2 is YFSETQ. The CDR3 sequence is 15 residues long. V lost 0 bases, J lost 3 bases, and 9 bases lay in between. The CDR3, as DNA: TGCGCCAGCAGCTTGGGACAAGGGGCTAATGAAAAACTGTTTTTT. It yields the protein CASSLGQGANEKLFF.

The V call is TRBV10-3, the J call TRBJ2-7; D may be TRBD2 (6 bases). The CDR3 runs 13 residues. Trimming stripped 1 base from V and 3 bases from J, with 7 bases between. In germline, CDR1 is ENHRY, CDR2 SYGVKD. DNA for the CDR3: TGTGCCATCAGTGAGTTGGGAGGCTACGAGCAGTACGTC. Amino acids: CAISELGGYEQYV.

The chain joins TRBV30 to TRBJ2-4; 9 positions agree with TRBD2. Germline CDR1 reads GTSNPN; CDR2 reads SVGIG (reference sequence). The CDR3 totals 14 residues. The V segment lost 1 base and the J segment 4 bases; nucleotides outside the gene matches: 2. The CDR3 region is CAWSEGLAKNIQYF. CDR3 DNA sequence: TGTGCCTGGAGTGAAGGACTAGCGAAAAACATTCAGTACTTC.

This clonotype was seen many times. The genes are TRBV29-1 and TRBJ2-1, with 10 bases identical to TRBD2. With V trimmed by 0 bases and J by 6 bases, 5 bases remained unmatched. Germline CDR1 is SQVTM and CDR2 is ANQGSEA. The length of the CDR3 is 15 residues. The CDR3 DNA reads as TGCAGCGTTGAAGATCCGGGACTAGCGACCAATGAGCAGTTCTTC. It translates to CSVEDPGLATNEQFF.

The chain employs TRBV28 and TRBJ2-4, with D unresolved. The CDR3 is 15 amino acids. Looked up from germline, CDR1 is MDHEN and CDR2 is SYDVKM. V gave up 6 bases and J gave up 0 bases, with 12 bases separating them. CDR3: CASSQLELAKNIQYF. CDR3 DNA sequence: TGTGCCAGCAGCCAATTGGAACTAGCCAAAAACATTCAGTACTTC.